This T cell receptor beta chain was sequenced during a study of Graves' ophthalmopathy and Graves' hyperthyroidism. V lost 3 bases to trimming and J lost 1 base, with 9 bases between them. In germline, CDR1 is SNHLY, CDR2 FYNNEI. This CDR3 has 14 residues. This clonotype was picked up many times. Its specificity is not known. The TCR beta CDR3 regions underwent amplification from RNA transcripts. RT-PCR was first run with HTBI primers, then multiplex PCR in a second round. Each CDR3 protein is one row after TCRdb ran MiXCR on the multiplex PCR reads. The data show over a million distinct CDR3 sequences, approximately 35% seen once. New diagnoses, under 2 months' duration, and ages 18 to 65 characterized the hyperthyroidism patients. Pregnancy or lactation, uncontrolled infections and other autoimmune diseases were grounds for excluding patients. Clinicians made diagnoses from clinical symptoms, serum thyroxine, TRAb, thyroid ultrasound and orbital computed tomography.

Study outcomes and limitations: The model's ophthalmopathy progression predictions had just under 71% sensitivity and 72.22% specificity.

The source material was peripheral blood or thyroid tissue (not recorded which). The rearrangement links TRBV2 to TRBJ1-1, with D perhaps TRBD1 (5 bases). This receptor was obtained from an adult man with Graves' hyperthyroidism. The CDR3 DNA sequence: TGTGCCAGCAGTGATCAGGGTGGGAACACTGAAGCTTTCTTT. Its translation: CASSDQGGNTEAFF.